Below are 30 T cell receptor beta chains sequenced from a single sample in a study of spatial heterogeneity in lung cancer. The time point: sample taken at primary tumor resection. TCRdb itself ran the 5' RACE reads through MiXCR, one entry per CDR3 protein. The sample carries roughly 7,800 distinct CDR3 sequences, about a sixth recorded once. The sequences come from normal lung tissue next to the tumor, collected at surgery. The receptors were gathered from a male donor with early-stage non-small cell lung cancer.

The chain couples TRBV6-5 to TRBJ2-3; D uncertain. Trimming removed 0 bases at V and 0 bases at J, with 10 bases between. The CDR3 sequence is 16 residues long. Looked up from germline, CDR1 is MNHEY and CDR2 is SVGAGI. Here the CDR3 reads CASSYSGAASTDTQYF. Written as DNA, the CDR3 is TGTGCCAGCAGTTACTCCGGCGCGGCTAGCACAGATACGCAGTATTTT.

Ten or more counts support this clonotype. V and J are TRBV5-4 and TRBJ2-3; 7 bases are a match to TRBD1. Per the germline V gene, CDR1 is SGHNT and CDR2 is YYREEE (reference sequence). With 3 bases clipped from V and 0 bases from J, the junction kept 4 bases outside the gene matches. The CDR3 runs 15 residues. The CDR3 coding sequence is TGTGCCAGCAGCTACGGACAGGCCAGCACAGATACGCAGTATTTT. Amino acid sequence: CASSYGQASTDTQYF.

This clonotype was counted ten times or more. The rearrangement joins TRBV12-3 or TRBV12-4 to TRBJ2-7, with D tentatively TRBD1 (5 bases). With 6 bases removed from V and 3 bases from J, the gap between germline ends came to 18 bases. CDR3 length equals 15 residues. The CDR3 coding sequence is TGTGCCAGCAGGTCCAATAGACAGACCAACTACGAGCAGTACTTC. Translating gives CASRSNRQTNYEQYF.

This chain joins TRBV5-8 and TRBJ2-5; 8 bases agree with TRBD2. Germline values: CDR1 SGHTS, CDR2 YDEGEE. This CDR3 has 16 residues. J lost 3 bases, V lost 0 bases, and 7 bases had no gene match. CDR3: CASSLGAGGHKETQYF. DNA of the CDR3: TGTGCCAGCAGCTTGGGGGCGGGAGGACATAAAGAGACCCAGTACTTC.

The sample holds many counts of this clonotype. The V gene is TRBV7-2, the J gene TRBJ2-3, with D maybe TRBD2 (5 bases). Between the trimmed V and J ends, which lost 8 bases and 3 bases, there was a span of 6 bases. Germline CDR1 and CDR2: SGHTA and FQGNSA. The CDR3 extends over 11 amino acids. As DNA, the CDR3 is TGTGCCAGCGGCGGGACAGATACGCAGTATTTT. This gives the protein CASGGTDTQYF.

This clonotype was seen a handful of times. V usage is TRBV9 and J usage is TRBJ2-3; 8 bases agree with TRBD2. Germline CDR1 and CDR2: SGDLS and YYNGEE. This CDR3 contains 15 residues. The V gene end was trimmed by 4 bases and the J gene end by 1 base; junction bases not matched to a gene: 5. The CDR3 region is CASSLGLAGTDTQYF. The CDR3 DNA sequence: TGTGCCAGCAGCCTAGGACTAGCTGGCACAGATACGCAGTATTTT. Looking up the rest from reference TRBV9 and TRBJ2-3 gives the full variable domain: DSGVTQTPKHLITATGQRVTLRCSPRSGDLSVYWYQQSLDQGLQFLIQYYNGEERAKGNILERFSAQQFPDLHSELNLSSLELGDSALYFCASSLGLAGTDTQYFGPGTRLTVL.

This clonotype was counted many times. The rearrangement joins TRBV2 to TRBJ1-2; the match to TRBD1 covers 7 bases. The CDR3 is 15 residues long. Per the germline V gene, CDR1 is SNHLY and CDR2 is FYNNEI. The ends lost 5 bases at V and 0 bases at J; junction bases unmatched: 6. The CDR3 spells CASSNGQDANYGYTF. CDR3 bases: TGTGCCAGCAGTAATGGACAGGACGCTAACTATGGCTACACCTTC. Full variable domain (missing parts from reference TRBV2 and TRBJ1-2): EPEVTQTPSHQVTQMGQEVILRCVPISNHLYFYWYRQILGQKVEFLVSFYNNEISEKSEIFDDQFSVERPDGSNFTLKIRSTKLEDSAMYFCASSNGQDANYGYTFGSGTRLTVV.

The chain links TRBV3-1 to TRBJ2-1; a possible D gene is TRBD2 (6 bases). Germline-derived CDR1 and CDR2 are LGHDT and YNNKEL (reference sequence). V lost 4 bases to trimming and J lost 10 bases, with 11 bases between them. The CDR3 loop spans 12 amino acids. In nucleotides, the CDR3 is TGTGCCAGCAGCCCTGTGGCGGGAGAGCAGTTCTTC. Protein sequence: CASSPVAGEQFF.

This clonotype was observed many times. CDR3 DNA: TGTGCCAGCAGCTTAACAAGGACTAGCGGGAATGAGCAGTTCTTC. The encoded protein is CASSLTRTSGNEQFF. V is TRBV7-3 and J is TRBJ2-1; 11 bases are shared with TRBD2. The germline V gene encodes CDR1 SGHTA and CDR2 FQGTGA. This CDR3 spans 15 amino acids. The J segment lost 7 bases and the V segment lost 0 bases, leaving 2 bases of the junction unmatched.

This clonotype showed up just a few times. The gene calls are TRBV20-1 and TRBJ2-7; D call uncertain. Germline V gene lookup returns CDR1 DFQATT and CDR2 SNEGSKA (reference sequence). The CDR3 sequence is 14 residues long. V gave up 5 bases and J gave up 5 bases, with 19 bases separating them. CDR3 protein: CSARVPPASNEQYF. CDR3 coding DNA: TGCAGTGCTCGGGTCCCTCCAGCATCCAACGAGCAGTACTTC.

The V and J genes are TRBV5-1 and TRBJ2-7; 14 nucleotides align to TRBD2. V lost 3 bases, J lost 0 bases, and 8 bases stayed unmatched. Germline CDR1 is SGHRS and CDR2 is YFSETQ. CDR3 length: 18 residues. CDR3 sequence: CASSSRTSGGLSSYEQYF. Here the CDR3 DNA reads TGCGCCAGCAGCTCAAGGACTAGCGGGGGGCTTAGCTCCTACGAGCAGTACTTC.

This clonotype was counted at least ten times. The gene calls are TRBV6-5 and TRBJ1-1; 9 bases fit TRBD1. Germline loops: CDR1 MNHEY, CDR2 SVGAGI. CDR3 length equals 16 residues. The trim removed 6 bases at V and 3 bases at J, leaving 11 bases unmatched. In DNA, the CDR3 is TGTGCCAGCAGGAGGGGGACAGGGTCGGTGGACACTGAAGCTTTCTTT. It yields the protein CASRRGTGSVDTEAFF.

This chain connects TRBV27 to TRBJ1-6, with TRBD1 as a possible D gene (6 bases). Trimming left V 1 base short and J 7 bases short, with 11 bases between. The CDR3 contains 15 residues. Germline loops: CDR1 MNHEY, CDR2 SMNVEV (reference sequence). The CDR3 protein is CASSLFSQGNSPLHF. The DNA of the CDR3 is TGTGCCAGCAGTTTATTCTCGCAGGGGAATTCACCCCTCCACTTT.

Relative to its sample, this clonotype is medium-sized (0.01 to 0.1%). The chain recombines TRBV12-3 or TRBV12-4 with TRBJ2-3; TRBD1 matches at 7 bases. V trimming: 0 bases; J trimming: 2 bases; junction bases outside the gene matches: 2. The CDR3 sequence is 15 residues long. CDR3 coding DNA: TGTGCCAGCAGTTTAGCGGGACAGATCACAGATACGCAGTATTTT. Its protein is CASSLAGQITDTQYF.

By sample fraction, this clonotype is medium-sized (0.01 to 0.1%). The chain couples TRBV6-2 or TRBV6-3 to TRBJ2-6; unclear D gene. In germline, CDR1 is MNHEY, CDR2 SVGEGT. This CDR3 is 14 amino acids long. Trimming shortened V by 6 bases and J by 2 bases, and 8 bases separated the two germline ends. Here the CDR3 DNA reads TGTGCCAGCAGCCCGAATACTGGGGCCAACGTCCTGACTTTC. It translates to CASSPNTGANVLTF.

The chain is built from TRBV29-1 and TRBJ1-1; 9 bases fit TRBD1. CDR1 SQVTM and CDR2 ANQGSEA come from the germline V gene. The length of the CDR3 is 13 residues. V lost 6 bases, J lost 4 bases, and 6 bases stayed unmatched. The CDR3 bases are TGCAGCGTCATGACAGGGGGAATCACTGAAGCTTTCTTT. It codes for CSVMTGGITEAFF.

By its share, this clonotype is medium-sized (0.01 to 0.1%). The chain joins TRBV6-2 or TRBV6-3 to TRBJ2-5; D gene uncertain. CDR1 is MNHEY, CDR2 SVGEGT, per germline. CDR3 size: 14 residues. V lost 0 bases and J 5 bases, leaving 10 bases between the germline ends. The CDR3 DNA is TGTGCCAGCAGTTACTCGTCAGTGTCTGAGACCCAGTACTTC. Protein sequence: CASSYSSVSETQYF.

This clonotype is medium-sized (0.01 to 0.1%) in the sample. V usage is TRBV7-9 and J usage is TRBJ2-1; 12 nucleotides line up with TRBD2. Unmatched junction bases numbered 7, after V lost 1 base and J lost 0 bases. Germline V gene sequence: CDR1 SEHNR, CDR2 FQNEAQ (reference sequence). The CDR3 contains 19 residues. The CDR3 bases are TGTGCCAGCAGCTTAGGACTAGCGGGGGCCTCCGGCTCCTACAATGAGCAGTTCTTC. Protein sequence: CASSLGLAGASGSYNEQFF.

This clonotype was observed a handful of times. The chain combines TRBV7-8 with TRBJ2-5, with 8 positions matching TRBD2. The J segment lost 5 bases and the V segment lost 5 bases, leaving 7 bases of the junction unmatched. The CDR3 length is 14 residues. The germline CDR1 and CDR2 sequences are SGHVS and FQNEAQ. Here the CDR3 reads CASSPPGGWETQYF. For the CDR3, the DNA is TGTGCCAGCAGCCCGCCGGGAGGGTGGGAGACCCAGTACTTC.

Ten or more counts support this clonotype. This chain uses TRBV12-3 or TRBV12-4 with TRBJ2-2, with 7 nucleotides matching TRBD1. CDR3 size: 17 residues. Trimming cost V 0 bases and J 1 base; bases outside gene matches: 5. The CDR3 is CASSLAGQLGNTGELFF. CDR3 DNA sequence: TGTGCCAGCAGTTTAGCGGGACAGCTCGGGAACACCGGGGAGCTGTTTTTT.

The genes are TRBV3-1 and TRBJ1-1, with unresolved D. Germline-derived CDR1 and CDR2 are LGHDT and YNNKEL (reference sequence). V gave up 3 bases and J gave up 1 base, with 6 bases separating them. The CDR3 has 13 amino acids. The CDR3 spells CASSQEWNTEAFF. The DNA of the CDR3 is TGTGCCAGCAGCCAGGAATGGAACACTGAAGCTTTCTTT.

The chain's CDR3 is CASSLGHRDKNTGELFF. CDR3 in DNA: TGCGCCAGCAGCTTGGGGCACCGTGACAAGAACACCGGGGAGCTGTTTTTT. The V and J genes are TRBV5-1 and TRBJ2-2; no firm D call. The CDR3 length is 17 residues. V was shortened by 0 bases and J by 1 base, with 13 bases between the two germline ends. CDR1 SGHRS and CDR2 YFSETQ come from the germline V gene.

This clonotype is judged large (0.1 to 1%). The CDR3 DNA reads as TGCAGTGCTGCCCCCCCGGGAAGCTCCTACAATGAGCAGTTCTTC. This sequence encodes CSAAPPGSSYNEQFF. This sequence joins TRBV20-1 and TRBJ2-1; perhaps TRBD2 as D (5 bases). V lost 5 bases to trimming and J lost 0 bases, with 14 bases between them. The CDR3 loop spans 15 amino acids. Germline CDR1 DFQATT, CDR2 SNEGSKA (reference sequence).

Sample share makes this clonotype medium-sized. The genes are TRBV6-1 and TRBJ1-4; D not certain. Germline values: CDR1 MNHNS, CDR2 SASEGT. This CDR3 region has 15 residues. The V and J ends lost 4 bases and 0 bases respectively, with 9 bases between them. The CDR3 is CASSGARSTNEKLFF. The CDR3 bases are TGTGCCAGCAGTGGGGCCCGATCAACTAATGAAAAACTGTTTTTT.

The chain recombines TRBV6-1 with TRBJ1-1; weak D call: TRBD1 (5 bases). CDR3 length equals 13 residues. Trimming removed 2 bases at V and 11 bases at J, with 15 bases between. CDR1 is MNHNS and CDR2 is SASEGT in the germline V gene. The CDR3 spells CASSEWGTREAFF. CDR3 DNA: TGTGCCAGCAGTGAATGGGGCACCAGGGAGGCTTTCTTT.

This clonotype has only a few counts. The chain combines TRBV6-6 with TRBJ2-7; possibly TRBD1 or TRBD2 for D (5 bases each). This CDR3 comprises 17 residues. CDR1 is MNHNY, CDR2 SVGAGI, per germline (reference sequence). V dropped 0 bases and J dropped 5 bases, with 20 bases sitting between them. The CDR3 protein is CASSYSASSQGDDEQYF. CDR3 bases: TGTGCCAGCAGTTACTCTGCCTCCTCGCAGGGAGATGACGAGCAGTACTTC.

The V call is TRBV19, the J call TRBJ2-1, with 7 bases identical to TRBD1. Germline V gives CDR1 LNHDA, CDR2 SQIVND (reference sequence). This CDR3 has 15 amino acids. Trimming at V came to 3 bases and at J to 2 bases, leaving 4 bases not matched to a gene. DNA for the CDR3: TGTGCCAGTAGTATTGGACAGGACCCCTACAATGAGCAGTTCTTC. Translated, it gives CASSIGQDPYNEQFF.

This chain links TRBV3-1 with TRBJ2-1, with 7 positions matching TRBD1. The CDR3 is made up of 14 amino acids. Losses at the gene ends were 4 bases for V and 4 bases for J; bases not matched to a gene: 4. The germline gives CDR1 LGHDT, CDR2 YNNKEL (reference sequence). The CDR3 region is CASSLRQGYNEQFF. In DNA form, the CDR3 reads TGTGCCAGCAGCCTAAGACAGGGTTACAATGAGCAGTTCTTC.

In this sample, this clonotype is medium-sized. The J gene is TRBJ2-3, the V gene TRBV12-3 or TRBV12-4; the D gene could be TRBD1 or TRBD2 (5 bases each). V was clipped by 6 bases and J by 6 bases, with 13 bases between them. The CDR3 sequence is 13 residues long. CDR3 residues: CASRPGAGDTQYF. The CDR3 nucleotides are TGTGCCAGCAGGCCCGGGGCCGGGGATACGCAGTATTTT.

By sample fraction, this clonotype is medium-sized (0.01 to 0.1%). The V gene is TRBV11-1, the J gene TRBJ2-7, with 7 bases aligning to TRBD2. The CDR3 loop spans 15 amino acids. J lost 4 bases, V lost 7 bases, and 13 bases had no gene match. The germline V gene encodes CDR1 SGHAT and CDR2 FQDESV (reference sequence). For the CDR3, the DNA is TGTGCCAGCAACCCCGGGACGGGGGGAATATACGAGCAGTACTTC. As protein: CASNPGTGGIYEQYF.